These 21 T cell receptor beta chains originate from one sample sequenced in a study of T cell repertoires in cytomegalovirus infection. MiXCR was run by TCRdb on the reads, yielding one entry per CDR3 protein. Of about 490,000 distinct CDR3 sequences listed, about 10% were seen once; the top ten hold about a tenth. The sequenced sample consisted of PBMCs. Receptor source: a human donor in good health (CMV status not recorded). Some clones in this sample may be carry-over from other donors' samples.

The table lists this clonotype with many counts. V usage is TRBV29-1 and J usage is TRBJ1-1; D remains unclear. The germline V and J ends were trimmed by 4 bases and 6 bases, with 15 bases remaining between them. The CDR3 runs to 13 residues. Germline V gene data show CDR1 as SQVTM and CDR2 as ANQGSEA. CDR3 loop: CSVVANVIPEAFF. The CDR3 DNA reads as TGCAGCGTTGTAGCCAATGTTATCCCTGAAGCTTTCTTT.

This clonotype was seen repeatedly, ten times or more. This rearrangement joins TRBV7-3 to TRBJ2-7; a weak D match, TRBD1 (7 bases). CDR1 is SGHTA and CDR2 is FQGTGA in the germline V gene. V was clipped by 3 bases and J by 1 base, with 16 bases between them. CDR3 size: 16 residues. The CDR3 DNA is TGTGCCAGCAGCTTCCCCTGGGGGGACAGTTCCTACGAGCAGTACTTC. Translation gives CASSFPWGDSSYEQYF.

This chain uses TRBV5-1 with TRBJ1-1; no firm D call. The CDR3 is made up of 11 amino acids. Germline V gene sequence: CDR1 SGHRS, CDR2 YFSETQ. Deletions cut 3 bases from V and 7 bases from J, with 7 bases between. CDR3 nucleotide sequence: TGCGCCAGCAGCTCCCAGTATGAAGCTTTCTTT. Its protein is CASSSQYEAFF.

This clonotype appeared many times. The chain couples TRBV5-1 to TRBJ2-5; TRBD2 matches at 8 bases. Germline CDR1 and CDR2: SGHRS and YFSETQ. This CDR3 is built from 15 residues. V shed 0 bases and J 1 base; nucleotides not matched to a gene: 2. CDR3: CASSLAGGPQETQYF. Here the CDR3 DNA reads TGCGCCAGCAGCTTGGCGGGGGGGCCCCAAGAGACCCAGTACTTC.

This clonotype was observed at least ten times. DNA for the CDR3: TGTGCCAGCGGGGGGGATAATCAGCCCCAGCATTTT. Its translation: CASGGDNQPQHF. This sequence joins TRBV12-3 or TRBV12-4 and TRBJ1-5; D is perhaps TRBD1 (5 bases). Trimming removed 8 bases at V and 4 bases at J, with 9 bases between. The CDR3 is made up of 12 amino acids.

The chain employs TRBV25-1 and TRBJ1-6, with 8 bases identical to TRBD1. Germline V gives CDR1 MGHDK, CDR2 SYGVNS. The CDR3 contains 18 residues. The V gene end was trimmed by 1 base and the J gene end by 7 bases; junction bases not matched to a gene: 12. CDR3 DNA: TGTGCCAGCAGTGAATCCGTGACAGGGGAGCGGAAAAATTCACCCCTCCACTTT. Translating it yields CASSESVTGERKNSPLHF.

This clonotype was recorded at least ten times. V is TRBV24-1 and J is TRBJ1-5; D not certain. The CDR3 runs 13 residues. V lost 6 bases to trimming and J lost 6 bases, with 11 bases between them. Germline CDR1 KGHDR, CDR2 SFDVKD. In DNA form, the CDR3 reads TGTGCCACCAGTCCGGCGGGGAGTCAGCCCCAGCATTTT. It encodes CATSPAGSQPQHF.

This clonotype appeared a few times. V is TRBV12-3 or TRBV12-4 and J is TRBJ1-5; weak D call: TRBD1 (6 bases). V lost 3 bases and J lost 1, with 10 bases in between. The CDR3 is 15 residues long. The CDR3 nucleotides read TGTGCCAGCAGTTTCCAGGGGTTGAGCAATCAGCCCCAGCATTTT. The encoded protein is CASSFQGLSNQPQHF.

The chain employs TRBV12-3 or TRBV12-4 and TRBJ1-1, with no clear D. Between the trimmed V and J ends, which lost 6 bases and 5 bases, there was a span of 16 bases. This CDR3 contains 14 residues. The CDR3 is CASRGSGGRTEAFF. CDR3 sequence (DNA): TGTGCCAGCAGGGGTAGTGGCGGCCGTACTGAAGCTTTCTTT.

The sample holds many counts of this clonotype. The chain combines TRBV6-6 with TRBJ1-2; possible D gene TRBD1, 5 bases. Trimming removed 2 bases from V and 8 bases from J, with 9 bases in between. Germline CDR1 MNHNY, CDR2 SVGAGI (reference sequence). The CDR3 loop spans 12 amino acids. This CDR3 is CASSYRRGGYTF. In DNA form, the CDR3 reads TGTGCCAGCAGTTACAGGAGGGGAGGCTACACCTTC.

Ten or more counts support this clonotype. V usage is TRBV7-9 and J usage is TRBJ2-1; D gene unclear. The CDR3 runs 13 residues. V was shortened by 1 base and J by 5 bases, with 6 bases between the two germline ends. The germline gives CDR1 SEHNR, CDR2 FQNEAQ (reference sequence). CDR3 coding DNA: TGTGCCAGCAGCTTAGATTGGGACAATGAGCAGTTCTTC. It translates to CASSLDWDNEQFF.

The chain uses TRBV19 and TRBJ2-1; D call uncertain. V lost 1 base and J lost 8, with 15 bases in between. The germline V gene encodes CDR1 LNHDA and CDR2 SQIVND (reference sequence). The CDR3 sequence is 15 residues long. CDR3 region: CASSIAPGGRYEQFF. The CDR3 coding sequence is TGTGCCAGTAGTATAGCCCCGGGTGGCCGGTATGAGCAGTTCTTC. Full variable domain (outside the CDR3, taken from reference TRBV19 and TRBJ2-1): DGGITQSPKYLFRKEGQNVTLSCEQNLNHDAMYWYRQDPGQGLRLIYYSQIVNDFQKGDIAEGYSVSREKKESFPLTVTSAQKNPTAFYLCASSIAPGGRYEQFFGPGTRLTVL.

CDR3 residues: CASSPSSLGSSATEAFF. CDR3 sequence (DNA): TGTGCCAGCAGCCCAAGTTCCCTGGGGTCTTCGGCCACTGAAGCTTTCTTT. The V and J genes are TRBV3-1 and TRBJ1-1; D is ambiguous. In germline, CDR1 is LGHDT, CDR2 YNNKEL (reference sequence). Trimming took 4 bases from V and 4 from J, leaving 22 bases between them. This CDR3 region has 17 residues.

This clonotype has at least ten counts. V and J are TRBV10-3 and TRBJ2-7; a weak D match, TRBD1 (5 bases). Trimming stripped 0 bases from V and 1 base from J, with 7 bases between. Germline V CDR1 and CDR2: ENHRY, SYGVKD. This CDR3 contains 14 residues. The DNA for the CDR3 is TGTGCCATCAGTGAGTCAAGGGGATCCTACGAGCAGTACTTC. Translated: CAISESRGSYEQYF.

This clonotype was seen a handful of times. The chain uses TRBV12-3 or TRBV12-4 and TRBJ1-2, with D possibly matching TRBD1 (5 bases). CDR3 length: 14 amino acids. V gave up 2 bases and J gave up 8 bases, with 15 bases separating them. CDR3 region: CASSLFDPGNGYTF. The CDR3 DNA follows: TGTGCCAGCAGTTTATTCGACCCAGGGAACGGCTACACCTTC.

This clonotype showed up many times. This chain uses TRBV6-6 with TRBJ1-5, with a possible D match to TRBD1 (6 bases). This CDR3 is 14 amino acids long. CDR1 is MNHNY and CDR2 is SVGAGI in the germline V gene (reference sequence). The germline V and J ends were trimmed by 0 bases and 8 bases, with 11 bases remaining between them. This CDR3 is CASSYSRGNEPQHF. CDR3 coding DNA: TGTGCCAGCAGTTACTCGAGGGGGAATGAGCCCCAGCATTTT.

Ten or more counts support this clonotype. The V call is TRBV20-1, the J call TRBJ2-3; 11 nucleotides line up with TRBD2. CDR1 and CDR2 from the germline V gene are DFQATT and SNEGSKA (reference sequence). The J segment lost 6 bases and the V segment lost 3 bases, leaving 8 bases of the junction unmatched. This CDR3 is 15 amino acids long. CDR3 in amino acids: CSASEGLAADDTQYF. For the CDR3, the DNA is TGCAGTGCTAGTGAGGGACTAGCGGCAGACGATACGCAGTATTTT.

V and J are TRBV4-2 and TRBJ1-1; D is possibly TRBD1 (6 bases). This CDR3 region has 15 residues. Trimming took 0 bases from V and 3 from J, leaving 11 bases between them. Germline V gives CDR1 LGHNA, CDR2 YNFKEQ. CDR3 region: CASSQDLDSYTEAFF. The CDR3 bases are TGTGCCAGCAGCCAAGACCTGGACAGTTACACTGAAGCTTTCTTT.

This clonotype was counted many times. The chain carries TRBV7-2 and TRBJ1-2; 8 positions match TRBD1. J was trimmed by 4 bases and V by 6 bases; bases with no gene match: 7. Germline values: CDR1 SGHTA, CDR2 FQGNSA. The CDR3 extends over 14 amino acids. The CDR3 sequence: CASRLGQGGYGYTF. The DNA of the CDR3 is TGTGCCAGCAGACTAGGACAGGGCGGCTATGGCTACACCTTC.

This clonotype was counted at least ten times. The V call is TRBV7-8, the J call TRBJ2-5; 9 bases align to TRBD2. The CDR3 consists of 17 residues. V was pared by 1 base and J by 0 bases, with 6 bases of the junction left unmatched. CDR1 is SGHVS, CDR2 FQNEAQ, per germline. In nucleotides, the CDR3 is TGTGCCAGCAGCTTAGGTCTAGCGGGAAGAAACCAAGAGACCCAGTACTTC. It specifies CASSLGLAGRNQETQYF.

For the CDR3, the DNA is TGTGCCAGCAGTTTCAGCTCTAGCTTGTACGAGCAGTACTTC. Its translation: CASSFSSSLYEQYF. The rearrangement joins TRBV28 to TRBJ2-7; D possibly corresponds to TRBD2 (5 bases). Germline V gene sequence: CDR1 MDHEN, CDR2 SYDVKM. This CDR3 has 14 residues. Trimming took off 3 bases at V and 4 bases at J, with 13 bases between the two ends.